A single T cell receptor (beta chain) is shown here with its context. The target antigen is unknown. It was with 60 Vbeta and 13 Jbeta primers that the PCR ran. Produced via immunoSEQ multiplex PCR; TCRdb's table is partial and in-frame only. In the table there are 100,000 to 150,000 clones, almost 80% of which are singletons. The source of the sample is a study of cytomegalovirus exposure and HLA in healthy donors. Study-level results: According to an earlier analysis, most TCR beta V segments yielded productive rearrangements about 87% or about 30% of the time. A cluster of highly shared sequence variants was likely a sequencing artifact. A later analysis reportedly found that, within productive TCRs, an Asian-associated ancestry cluster had fewer N-insertions than the mean observed across the roughly 700 donors.

V dropped 4 bases and J dropped 7; count of bases not matched to a gene: 10. Germline V gene sequence: CDR1 SGHVS, CDR2 FNYEAQ. CDR3 length: 16 residues. The clonotype comes from a female donor in good health and CMV-seronegative. The chain uses TRBV7-6 and TRBJ2-2; 9 nucleotides align to TRBD1. Sequencing used PBMCs. The CDR3 DNA follows: TGTGCCAGCAGCTCCCTGGACAGGGGAAAGATCGGGGAGCTGTTTTTT. It codes for CASSSLDRGKIGELFF.